One and the same sample provided the 11 T cell receptor beta chains below, sequenced in a study of blood T cell repertoires in COVID-19. Using immunoSEQ multiplex PCR, the repertoire was profiled, and TCRdb retains in-frame clones only, with some absent. The sample contains about 62,000 clones, 80% to 90% of which appear only once. Sequenced sample: peripheral blood. The receptor source for this set is a woman aged 55-69 years with COVID-19, enrolled during active disease.

DNA of the CDR3: TGTGCCAGCTCACCCCTCTTGGAGGGGAATAATCAGCCCCAGCATTTT. Protein product: CASSPLLEGNNQPQHF. The V and J genes are TRBV18 and TRBJ1-5, with D perhaps TRBD1 (5 bases). This CDR3 spans 16 amino acids. V was cut by 3 bases and J by 4 bases, with 16 bases left in between. Germline lookup yields CDR1 KGHSH and CDR2 LQKENI.

This clone was picked up a small number of times. The V call is TRBV7-2, the J call TRBJ2-7; D gene uncertain. The V end was cut by 5 bases, the J end by 3 bases, with 11 bases between. There are 13 residues in the CDR3. Germline V gene data show CDR1 as SGHTA and CDR2 as FQGNSA. The CDR3 is CASSKPSDYEQYF. CDR3 coding DNA: TGTGCCAGCAGCAAGCCCAGCGACTACGAGCAGTACTTC.

J is TRBJ1-4 and V is TRBV5-5; TRBD1 agrees at 9 bases. The CDR3 is made up of 15 amino acids. The junction had 5 bases not matched to a gene; V was cut back by 0 bases and J by 8 bases. The germline CDR1 and CDR2 sequences are SGHKS and YYEKEE (reference sequence). The DNA of the CDR3 is TGTGCCAGCAGCTTGGGGGGGACAGGGTACGAAAAACTGTTTTTT. This codes for CASSLGGTGYEKLFF.

The genes are TRBV27 and TRBJ2-3; 7 nucleotides agree with TRBD1. The V gene end was trimmed by 6 bases and the J gene end by 5 bases; junction bases not matched to a gene: 11. The CDR3 length is 15 residues. Germline loops: CDR1 MNHEY, CDR2 SMNVEV (reference sequence). The CDR3 protein is CASSRRTGGRDTQYF. The CDR3 nucleotides read TGTGCCAGCAGCCGAAGGACAGGCGGTAGAGATACGCAGTATTTT.

The V and J genes are TRBV14 and TRBJ2-1; TRBD2 agrees at 8 bases. Germline V lookup: CDR1 SGHDN, CDR2 FVKESK. Trimming took 6 bases from V and 0 from J; bases not matched to a gene: 16. The CDR3 is made up of 19 amino acids. CDR3 loop: CASRPTGGRPNPSYNEQFF. The CDR3 nucleotides are TGTGCCAGCAGGCCGACTGGCGGGAGGCCCAACCCCTCCTACAATGAGCAGTTCTTC.

The chain carries TRBV28 and TRBJ1-2; no clear D gene. CDR3 size: 13 residues. V was cut by 5 bases and J by 4 bases, with 11 bases left in between. Germline V gene data show CDR1 as MDHEN and CDR2 as SYDVKM. CDR3 residues: CASSDLRSYGYTF. In DNA, the CDR3 is TGTGCCAGCAGTGACTTAAGGTCCTATGGCTACACCTTC.

The chain has TRBV9 and TRBJ1-4; D is unclear. CDR1 and CDR2 (germline): SGDLS, YYNGEE. This CDR3 is built from 13 residues. Trimming cost V 3 bases and J 6 bases, with 9 bases left between them. The CDR3 protein is CASSGGRDEKLFF. The CDR3, as DNA: TGTGCCAGCAGCGGCGGGAGAGATGAAAAACTGTTTTTT.

Turning to this clone: The identical CDR3 is also encoded by other nucleotide sequences in the sample. The genes are TRBV7-2 and TRBJ1-4; D may be TRBD1 (6 bases). The V gene lost 5 bases and the J gene lost 8 bases, with 15 bases spanning the gap. Germline CDR1 is SGHTA and CDR2 is FQGNSA. The CDR3 totals 14 residues. The CDR3 region is CASSKTGAQEKLFF. CDR3 DNA sequence: TGTGCCAGCAGCAAGACAGGAGCCCAGGAAAAACTGTTTTTT.

V usage is TRBV11-2 and J usage is TRBJ1-1; 8 bases map to TRBD1. Germline CDR1 reads SGHAT; CDR2 reads FQNNGV. J gave up 0 bases and V 4 bases, and 1 base lay outside the gene matches. CDR3 length: 14 residues. CDR3 region: CASSSQGVNTEAFF. CDR3 coding DNA: TGTGCCAGCAGCTCACAGGGGGTGAACACTGAAGCTTTCTTT.

The gene calls are TRBV20-1 and TRBJ2-4, with D hard to call. CDR3 length: 11 amino acids. V was pared by 7 bases and J by 12 bases, with 16 bases between. The germline CDR1 and CDR2 sequences are DFQATT and SNEGSKA (reference sequence). The CDR3 protein is CSGIMAETQYF. The CDR3 region has the DNA TGCAGTGGTATCATGGCCGAAACTCAGTACTTC.

The chain joins TRBV3-1 (or the pseudogene TRBV3-2) to TRBJ2-1; TRBD1 aligns across 9 bases. After removal of 1 base from V and 14 bases from J, the junction contained 3 bases not matched to a gene. CDR1 is LGHDT, CDR2 YNNKEL, per germline (reference sequence). The CDR3 length is 12 residues. The CDR3 spells CASSQAGDREFF. The CDR3 nucleotides read TGTGCCAGCAGCCAAGCCGGGGACAGGGAGTTCTTC.